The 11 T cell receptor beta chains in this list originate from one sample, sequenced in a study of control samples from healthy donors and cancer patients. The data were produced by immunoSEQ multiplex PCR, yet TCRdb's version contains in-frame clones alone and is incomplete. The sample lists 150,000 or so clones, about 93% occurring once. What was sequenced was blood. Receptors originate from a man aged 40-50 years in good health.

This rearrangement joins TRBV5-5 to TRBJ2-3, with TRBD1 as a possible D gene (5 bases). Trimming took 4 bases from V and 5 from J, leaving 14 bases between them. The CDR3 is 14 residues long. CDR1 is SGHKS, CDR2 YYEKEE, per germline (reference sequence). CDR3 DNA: TGTGCCAGCAGCGACGACAGTGGCGGAGATACGCAGTATTTT. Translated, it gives CASSDDSGGDTQYF.

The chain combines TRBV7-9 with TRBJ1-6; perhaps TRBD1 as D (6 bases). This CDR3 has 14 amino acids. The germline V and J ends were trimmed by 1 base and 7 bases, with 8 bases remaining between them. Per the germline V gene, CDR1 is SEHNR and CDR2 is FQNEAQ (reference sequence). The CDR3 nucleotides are TGTGCCAGCAGCTTAGTGCAGGGGAATTCACCCCTCCACTTT. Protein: CASSLVQGNSPLHF.

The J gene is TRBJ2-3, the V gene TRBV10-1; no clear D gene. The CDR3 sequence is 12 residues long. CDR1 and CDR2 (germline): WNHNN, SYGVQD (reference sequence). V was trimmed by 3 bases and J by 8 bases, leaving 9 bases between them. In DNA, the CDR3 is TGCGCCAGCAGTGATGGTCAAATTACGCAGTATTTT. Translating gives CASSDGQITQYF.

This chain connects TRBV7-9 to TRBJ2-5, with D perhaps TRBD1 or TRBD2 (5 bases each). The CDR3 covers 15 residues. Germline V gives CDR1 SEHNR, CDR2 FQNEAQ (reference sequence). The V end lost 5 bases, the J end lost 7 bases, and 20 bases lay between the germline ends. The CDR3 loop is CASSPTGPHQGTQYF. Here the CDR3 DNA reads TGTGCCAGCAGCCCGACGGGACCTCATCAGGGGACCCAGTACTTC. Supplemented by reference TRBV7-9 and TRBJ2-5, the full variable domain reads DTGVSQNPRHKITKRGQNVTFRCDPISEHNRLYWYRQTLGQGPEFLTYFQNEAQLEKSRLLSDRFSAERPKGSFSTLEIQRTEQGDSAMYLCASSPTGPHQGTQYFGPGTRLLVL.

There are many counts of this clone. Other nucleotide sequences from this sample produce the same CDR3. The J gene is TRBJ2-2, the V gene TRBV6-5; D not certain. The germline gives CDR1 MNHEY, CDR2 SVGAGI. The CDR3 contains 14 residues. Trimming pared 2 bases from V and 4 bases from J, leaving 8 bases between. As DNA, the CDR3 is TGTGCCAGCAGTTACGACTCGGGCACCGGGGAGCTGTTTTTT. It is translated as CASSYDSGTGELFF.

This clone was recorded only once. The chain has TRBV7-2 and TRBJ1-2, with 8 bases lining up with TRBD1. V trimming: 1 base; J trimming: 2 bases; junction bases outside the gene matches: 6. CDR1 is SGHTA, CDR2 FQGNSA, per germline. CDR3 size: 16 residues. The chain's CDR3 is CASSLGGQAINYGYTF. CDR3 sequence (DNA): TGTGCCAGCAGCTTAGGGGGACAGGCCATAAACTATGGCTACACCTTC.

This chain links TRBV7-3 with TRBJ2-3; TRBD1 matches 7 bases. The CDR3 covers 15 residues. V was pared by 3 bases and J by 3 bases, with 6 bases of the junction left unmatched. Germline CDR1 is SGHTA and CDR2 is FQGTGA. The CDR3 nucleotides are TGTGCCAGCAGCTTCCTAGACAGGGTGACAGATACGCAGTATTTT. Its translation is CASSFLDRVTDTQYF.

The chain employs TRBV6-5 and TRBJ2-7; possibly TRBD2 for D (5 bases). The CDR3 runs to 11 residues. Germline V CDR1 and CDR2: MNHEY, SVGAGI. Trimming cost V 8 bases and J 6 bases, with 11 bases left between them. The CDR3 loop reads CASEEVGEQYF. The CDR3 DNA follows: TGTGCCAGCGAGGAGGTAGGCGAGCAGTACTTC.

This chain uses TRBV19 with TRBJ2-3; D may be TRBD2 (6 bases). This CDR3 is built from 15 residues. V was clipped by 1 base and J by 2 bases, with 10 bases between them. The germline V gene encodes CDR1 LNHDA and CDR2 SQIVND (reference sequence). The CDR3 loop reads CASSIGGGNTDTQYF. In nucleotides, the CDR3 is TGTGCCAGTAGTATAGGTGGGGGGAACACAGATACGCAGTATTTT.

Written as DNA, the CDR3 is TGTGCCAGCTCGCGGAACGGAGTTTTGAACACTGAAGCTTTCTTT. This gives the protein CASSRNGVLNTEAFF. J is TRBJ1-1 and V is TRBV18; D remains unclear. Looked up from germline, CDR1 is KGHSH and CDR2 is LQKENI. V lost 6 bases and J lost 0, with 14 bases in between. The CDR3 extends over 15 amino acids.

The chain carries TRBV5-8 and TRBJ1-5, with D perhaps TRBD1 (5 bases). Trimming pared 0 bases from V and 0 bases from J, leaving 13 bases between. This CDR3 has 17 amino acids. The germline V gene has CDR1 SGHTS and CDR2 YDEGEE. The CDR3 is CASSLGGRYNSNQPQHF. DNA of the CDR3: TGTGCCAGCAGCTTGGGGGGGAGGTACAATAGCAATCAGCCCCAGCATTTT.